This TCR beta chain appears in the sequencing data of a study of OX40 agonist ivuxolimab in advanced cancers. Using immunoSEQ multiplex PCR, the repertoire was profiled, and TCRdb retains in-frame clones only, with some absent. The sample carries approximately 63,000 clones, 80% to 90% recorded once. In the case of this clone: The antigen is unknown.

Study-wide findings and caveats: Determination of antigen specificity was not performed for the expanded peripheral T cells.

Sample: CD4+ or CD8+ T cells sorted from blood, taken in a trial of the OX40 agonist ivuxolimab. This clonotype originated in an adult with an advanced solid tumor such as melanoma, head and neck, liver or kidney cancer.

This CDR3 reads CASSGDPATNEKLFF. The DNA for the CDR3 is TGTGCCAGCAGCGGGGACCCCGCAACTAATGAAAAACTGTTTTTT. The rearrangement uses TRBV9 and TRBJ1-4, with D maybe TRBD1 (5 bases). In germline, CDR1 is SGDLS, CDR2 YYNGEE. The CDR3 spans 15 residues. V was cut by 3 bases and J by 0 bases, with 9 bases left in between.